The clone carrying this T cell receptor (beta chain) was seen a few times. Germline V gene lookup returns CDR1 MDHEN and CDR2 SYDVKM. The CDR3 has 13 amino acids. The V end was cut by 2 bases, the J end by 3 bases, with 7 bases between. Clones were read by immunoSEQ multiplex PCR, and TCRdb kept only the in-frame ones, dropping some. The repertoire holds about 130,000 clones, with 90% as singletons. The data are from a study of control samples from healthy donors and cancer patients. This sequence was found in a man between 18 and 35 years old in good health. Material: blood. The V call is TRBV28, the J call TRBJ1-1; D remains ambiguous. CDR3 protein: CASSLRLDTEAFF. CDR3 nucleotide sequence: TGTGCCAGCAGTTTACGATTGGACACTGAAGCTTTCTTT. The variable domain in full, with the rest retrieved from reference TRBV28 and TRBJ1-1, is DVKVTQSSRYLVKRTGEKVFLECVQDMDHENMFWYRQDPGLGLRLIYFSYDVKMKEKGDIPEGYSVSREKKERFSLILESASTNQTSMYLCASSLRLDTEAFFGQGTRLTVV.